This T cell receptor beta chain emerged from a study of T cell responses to AZD1222 COVID-19 vaccine. Study results and limitations: CD4 TCRs associated with vaccination spanned spike, dominating at 160-218 and 743-854.

As for this clone: Antigen specificity is unknown.

Only in-frame clones appear in the TCRdb table, and some are missing; sequencing was by immunoSEQ multiplex PCR. The table includes about 150,000 clones, 88% detected once. The CDR3 spans 15 residues. The V and J ends lost 5 bases and 4 bases respectively, with 17 bases between them. CDR1 and CDR2 (germline): LGHDT, YNNKEL (reference sequence). The gene calls are TRBV3-1 (or the pseudogene TRBV3-2) and TRBJ2-5; D possibly corresponds to TRBD2 (6 bases). Sequencing used peripheral blood, obtained on day 0 of AZD1222 vaccination. This TCR came from an adult in good health. CDR3 coding DNA: TGTGCCAGCAGCTTAAACCGGGGGATTGGAGAGACCCAGTACTTC. The encoded protein is CASSLNRGIGETQYF.